This is a list of T cell receptor beta chains from one sample in a study of T cells after posttransplantation cyclophosphamide. The data were produced by immunoSEQ multiplex PCR, yet TCRdb's version contains in-frame clones alone and is incomplete. This table holds some 52,000 clones, around 84% found once. The sequenced sample was PBMCs. The receptors were gathered from a man aged 25-45 years with a blood cancer, CMV-positive, and with a related stem cell donor. The CDR3 runs from the conserved cysteine through the conserved F or W. The D gene is left open where the match is weak. A clone size is listed for some rows: how often the clone was seen (once, few, many), or a class if it is expanded.

j_call: TRBJ1-5; clone_size: .; d_call: .; v_call: TRBV9; cdr3_nt: TGTGCCAGCAGCGTAGAAGGCAGGTCCGGGCCCCAGCATTTT; cdr3_aa: CASSVEGRSGPQHF
j_call: TRBJ2-1; clone_size: .; d_call: .; v_call: TRBV7-3; cdr3_nt: TGTGCCAGCAGCTTAATGTTCGGGAGTTCCCATGAGCAGTTCTTC; cdr3_aa: CASSLMFGSSHEQFF
j_call: TRBJ1-1; clone_size: few; d_call: .; v_call: TRBV4-3; cdr3_nt: TGCGCCAGCAGCCAAGGGGGAGGAGTCACTGAAGCTTTCTTT; cdr3_aa: CASSQGGGVTEAFF
j_call: TRBJ1-5; clone_size: .; d_call: .; v_call: TRBV19; cdr3_nt: TGTGCCAGTAGTAAGGGCGGCGGGGCGCGGGACCCCCCCCAGCATTTT; cdr3_aa: CASSKGGGARDPPQHF
j_call: TRBJ1-5; clone_size: .; d_call: TRBD1; v_call: TRBV7-8; cdr3_nt: TGTGCCAGCAGCTTAGGGGACAGGGGGAACAATCAGCCCCAGCATTTT; cdr3_aa: CASSLGDRGNNQPQHF
j_call: TRBJ2-1; clone_size: .; d_call: TRBD1; v_call: TRBV5-6; cdr3_nt: TGTGCCAGTGGGACAGGGGGGCTCTACAATGAGCAGTTCTTC; cdr3_aa: CASGTGGLYNEQFF
j_call: TRBJ2-1; clone_size: .; d_call: .; v_call: TRBV28; cdr3_nt: TGTGCCAGCACCTTGGGGGGGGCCCCTTACAATGAGCAGTTCTTC; cdr3_aa: CASTLGGAPYNEQFF
j_call: TRBJ1-2; clone_size: .; d_call: TRBD1; v_call: TRBV29-1; cdr3_nt: TGCAGCGTGAAACAACAGGGGAAATTCCCCCGCTATTATGGCTACACCTTC; cdr3_aa: CSVKQQGKFPRYYGYTF
j_call: TRBJ1-2; clone_size: once; d_call: .; v_call: TRBV19; cdr3_nt: TGTGCCAGTAGTTTCGGCGGGGCGATCGGCTACACCTTC; cdr3_aa: CASSFGGAIGYTF
j_call: TRBJ2-3; clone_size: few; d_call: TRBD2; v_call: TRBV4-2; cdr3_nt: TGTGCCAGCAGCCAAGGTCCTAGCGGGAGCACAGATACGCAGTATTTT; cdr3_aa: CASSQGPSGSTDTQYF
j_call: TRBJ1-3; clone_size: .; d_call: .; v_call: TRBV18; cdr3_nt: TGTGCCAGCTCACCACCGGCAGGGAGGGGAAACACCATATATTTT; cdr3_aa: CASSPPAGRGNTIYF
j_call: TRBJ2-7; clone_size: .; d_call: .; v_call: TRBV2; cdr3_nt: TGTGCCAGCAGCGAAACGAAGGGGTTTATCGACGAGCAGTACTTC; cdr3_aa: CASSETKGFIDEQYF
j_call: TRBJ2-5; clone_size: .; d_call: TRBD1; v_call: TRBV28; cdr3_nt: TGTGCCAGCAGCCGACAACAGGGGTCCCAAGAGACCCAGTACTTC; cdr3_aa: CASSRQQGSQETQYF
j_call: TRBJ2-3; clone_size: .; d_call: TRBD2; v_call: TRBV5-1; cdr3_nt: TGCGCCAGCAGCGTCGGACTAGCCGGAGATACGCAGTATTTT; cdr3_aa: CASSVGLAGDTQYF
j_call: TRBJ2-5; clone_size: .; d_call: .; v_call: TRBV29-1; cdr3_nt: TGCAGTGCACGGACTATGTCCTCTGGGACCCAGTACTTC; cdr3_aa: CSARTMSSGTQYF
j_call: TRBJ1-2; clone_size: .; d_call: .; v_call: TRBV5-1; cdr3_nt: TGCGCCAGCAGCTTGGACATAAACTATGGCTACACCTTC; cdr3_aa: CASSLDINYGYTF
j_call: TRBJ2-5; clone_size: .; d_call: TRBD1; v_call: TRBV4-2; cdr3_nt: TGTGCCAGCAGCCAAGGTTTCGGGACAGACCAAGAGACCCAGTACTTC; cdr3_aa: CASSQGFGTDQETQYF
j_call: TRBJ2-7; clone_size: .; d_call: .; v_call: TRBV7-2; cdr3_nt: TGTGCCAGCAGCTTAGGGGGTGCCTCGGGAGAGCAGTACTTC; cdr3_aa: CASSLGGASGEQYF
j_call: TRBJ2-1; clone_size: .; d_call: TRBD2; v_call: TRBV7-9; cdr3_nt: TGTGCCAGCAGCTTAGCGGGAGGGATCCTCAATGAGCAGTTCTTC; cdr3_aa: CASSLAGGILNEQFF
j_call: TRBJ2-4; clone_size: few; d_call: TRBD2; v_call: TRBV25-1; cdr3_nt: TGTGCCAGCAGAGAGACCGGGACTAGCACGTCTGAGTACTTC; cdr3_aa: CASRETGTSTSEYF
j_call: TRBJ2-7; clone_size: .; d_call: .; v_call: TRBV7-9; cdr3_nt: TGTGCCAGCAGCCCCCCAGGGTCCATGGGAGAGCAGTACTTC; cdr3_aa: CASSPPGSMGEQYF
j_call: TRBJ2-1; clone_size: .; d_call: .; v_call: TRBV6-5; cdr3_nt: TGTGCCAGCAGTCGACTAGTAAAAGCGTACAATGAGCAGTTCTTC; cdr3_aa: CASSRLVKAYNEQFF
j_call: TRBJ1-1; clone_size: .; d_call: TRBD1; v_call: TRBV2; cdr3_nt: TGTGCCAGCAGCATAAACAGGGGTTTGAACACTGAAGCTTTCTTT; cdr3_aa: CASSINRGLNTEAFF
j_call: TRBJ2-1; clone_size: .; d_call: .; v_call: TRBV11-3; cdr3_nt: TGTGCCAGCAGCTTAGGAGGGATCCCCGAGCAGTTCTTC; cdr3_aa: CASSLGGIPEQFF
j_call: TRBJ2-2; clone_size: .; d_call: .; v_call: TRBV9; cdr3_nt: TGTGCCAGCGAGCCGAAAAACACCGGGGAGCTGTTTTTT; cdr3_aa: CASEPKNTGELFF
j_call: TRBJ2-1; clone_size: .; d_call: TRBD1; v_call: TRBV11-1; cdr3_nt: TGTGCCAGCAGCGCCCTCGACAGGGGTACCTACAATGAGCAGTTCTTC; cdr3_aa: CASSALDRGTYNEQFF
j_call: TRBJ2-1; clone_size: .; d_call: .; v_call: TRBV11-2; cdr3_nt: TGTGCCAGCAGCTTAGTCGATGAGCAGTTCTTC; cdr3_aa: CASSLVDEQFF
j_call: TRBJ2-2; clone_size: .; d_call: TRBD1; v_call: TRBV18; cdr3_nt: TGTGCCAGCTCACCAAGCCCAGGGGGATTAACCGGGGAGCTGTTTTTT; cdr3_aa: CASSPSPGGLTGELFF
j_call: TRBJ2-3; clone_size: .; d_call: .; v_call: TRBV11-2; cdr3_nt: TGTGCCAGCAGCCGCGGCACAGATACGCAGTATTTT; cdr3_aa: CASSRGTDTQYF
j_call: TRBJ2-1; clone_size: few; d_call: TRBD2; v_call: TRBV7-9; cdr3_nt: TGTGCCAGCAGCTCAAGCGGGAGGGACTACAATGAGCAGTTCTTC; cdr3_aa: CASSSSGRDYNEQFF
j_call: TRBJ2-1; clone_size: .; d_call: TRBD2; v_call: TRBV4-3; cdr3_nt: TGCGCCAGCAGCCAGAACGGCGGGAGGGATGAGCAGTTCTTC; cdr3_aa: CASSQNGGRDEQFF
j_call: TRBJ1-5; clone_size: .; d_call: .; v_call: TRBV30; cdr3_nt: TGTGCCTTTGGCCGGGGGGACAATCAGCCCCAGCATTTT; cdr3_aa: CAFGRGDNQPQHF
j_call: TRBJ2-2; clone_size: once; d_call: .; v_call: TRBV4-1; cdr3_nt: TGCGCCAGCAGCCCAGACCCCCAGGGCCTGAACACCGGGGAGCTGTTTTTT; cdr3_aa: CASSPDPQGLNTGELFF
j_call: TRBJ2-2; clone_size: .; d_call: .; v_call: TRBV15; cdr3_nt: TGTGCCACCAGCAGAGATTCACGGGGGAACACCGGGGAGCTGTTTTTT; cdr3_aa: CATSRDSRGNTGELFF
j_call: TRBJ1-1; clone_size: .; d_call: TRBD1; v_call: TRBV25-1; cdr3_nt: TGTGCCAGCAGGGGTGGGACAGGGAACACTGAAGCTTTCTTT; cdr3_aa: CASRGGTGNTEAFF
j_call: TRBJ2-3; clone_size: .; d_call: TRBD1; v_call: TRBV5-4; cdr3_nt: TGTGCCAGCAGCCTCCGGACAGGTCAAGATACGCAGTATTTT; cdr3_aa: CASSLRTGQDTQYF
j_call: TRBJ1-2; clone_size: .; d_call: TRBD1; v_call: TRBV19; cdr3_nt: TGTGCCAGTAGTACGAGAGGACAGGGGATTACGGCCTCCAATGGCTACACCTTC; cdr3_aa: CASSTRGQGITASNGYTF
j_call: TRBJ2-1; clone_size: .; d_call: TRBD2; v_call: TRBV18; cdr3_nt: TGTGCCAGCTCACCGAGCGGGGGCTCCTACAATGAGCAGTTCTTC; cdr3_aa: CASSPSGGSYNEQFF
j_call: TRBJ2-5; clone_size: once; d_call: .; v_call: TRBV11-2; cdr3_nt: TGTGCCAGCAGCTCTAAGAGTCTGGCCCAGTACTTC; cdr3_aa: CASSSKSLAQYF
j_call: TRBJ2-1; clone_size: .; d_call: .; v_call: TRBV7-3; cdr3_nt: TGTGCCAGCAGCCCAGTCCCTAGGGCGGGATCTAACAATGAGCAGTTCTTC; cdr3_aa: CASSPVPRAGSNNEQFF
j_call: TRBJ2-3; clone_size: .; d_call: .; v_call: TRBV5-1; cdr3_nt: TGCGCCAGCAGCTTGGACAAGACAGGCCCCGATACGCAGTATTTT; cdr3_aa: CASSLDKTGPDTQYF
j_call: TRBJ2-7; clone_size: .; d_call: .; v_call: TRBV4-2; cdr3_nt: TGTGCCAGCAGCCAAGATCCGGGTCCACGCCGAGAGCAGTACTTC; cdr3_aa: CASSQDPGPRREQYF
j_call: TRBJ2-3; clone_size: .; d_call: TRBD2; v_call: TRBV9; cdr3_nt: TGTGCCAGCAGCGTAGCAGGGTGGACTAGCGGAACCCACACAGATACGCAGTATTTT; cdr3_aa: CASSVAGWTSGTHTDTQYF
j_call: TRBJ1-6; clone_size: .; d_call: TRBD1; v_call: TRBV7-2; cdr3_nt: TGTGCCAGCGGAGCGCGGGACAGTAAGACGGGTTCACCCCTCCACTTT; cdr3_aa: CASGARDSKTGSPLHF
j_call: TRBJ2-1; clone_size: .; d_call: .; v_call: TRBV6-1; cdr3_nt: TGTGCCAGCAGTGTATCGGGGAATGAGCAGTTCTTC; cdr3_aa: CASSVSGNEQFF
j_call: TRBJ2-3; clone_size: .; d_call: .; v_call: TRBV27; cdr3_nt: TGTGCCAGCAGTACGAGGGTTGTAGGCACAGATACGCAGTATTTT; cdr3_aa: CASSTRVVGTDTQYF
j_call: TRBJ2-1; clone_size: .; d_call: TRBD2; v_call: TRBV18; cdr3_nt: TGTGCCAGCTCACCAAACGGTCCTAGCGGTGACAATGAGCAGTTCTTC; cdr3_aa: CASSPNGPSGDNEQFF
j_call: TRBJ2-2; clone_size: .; d_call: .; v_call: TRBV5-1; cdr3_nt: TGCGCCAGCAGCTTGGGCACCCCGAGCACCGGGGAGCTGTTTTTT; cdr3_aa: CASSLGTPSTGELFF
j_call: TRBJ2-7; clone_size: .; d_call: .; v_call: TRBV11-3; cdr3_nt: TGTGCCAGCAGCACAACCCAGGGGCGATTTGGCGAGCAGTACTTC; cdr3_aa: CASSTTQGRFGEQYF
j_call: TRBJ2-3; clone_size: few; d_call: TRBD1; v_call: TRBV19; cdr3_nt: TGTGCCAGTAGTATGCACAGGGGGGCGCAGTATTTT; cdr3_aa: CASSMHRGAQYF
j_call: TRBJ1-1; clone_size: .; d_call: .; v_call: TRBV2; cdr3_nt: TGTGCCAGCAGTGACATCCAGGAGAACACTGAAGCTTTCTTT; cdr3_aa: CASSDIQENTEAFF